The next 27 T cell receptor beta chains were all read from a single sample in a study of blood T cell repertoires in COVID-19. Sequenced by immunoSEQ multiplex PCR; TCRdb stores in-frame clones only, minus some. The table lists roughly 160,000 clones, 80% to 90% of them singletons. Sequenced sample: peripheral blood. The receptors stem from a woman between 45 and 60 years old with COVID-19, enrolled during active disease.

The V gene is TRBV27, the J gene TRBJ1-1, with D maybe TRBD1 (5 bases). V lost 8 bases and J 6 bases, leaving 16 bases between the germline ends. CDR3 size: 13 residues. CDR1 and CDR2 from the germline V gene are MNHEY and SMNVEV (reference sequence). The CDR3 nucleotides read TGTGCCAGCGGCGTATGGGGGGAGTCTGAAGCTTTCTTT. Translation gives CASGVWGESEAFF.

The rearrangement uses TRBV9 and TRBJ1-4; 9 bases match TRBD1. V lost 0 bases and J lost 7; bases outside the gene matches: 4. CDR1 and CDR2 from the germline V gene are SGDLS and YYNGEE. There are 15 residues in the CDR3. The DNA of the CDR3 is TGTGCCAGCAGCGTAGGAACAGGGGGCCTTGAAAAACTGTTTTTT. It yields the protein CASSVGTGGLEKLFF.

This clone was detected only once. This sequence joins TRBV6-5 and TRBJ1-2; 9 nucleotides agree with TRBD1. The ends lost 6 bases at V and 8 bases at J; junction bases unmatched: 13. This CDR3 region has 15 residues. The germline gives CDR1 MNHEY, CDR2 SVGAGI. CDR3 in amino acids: CASRTFGTGKDGYTF. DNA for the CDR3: TGTGCCAGCAGGACCTTCGGGACAGGGAAAGACGGCTACACCTTC.

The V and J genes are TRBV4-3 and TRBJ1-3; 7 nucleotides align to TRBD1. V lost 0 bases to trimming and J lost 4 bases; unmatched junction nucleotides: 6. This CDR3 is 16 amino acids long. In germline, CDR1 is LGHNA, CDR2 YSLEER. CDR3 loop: CASSQDNRGAGNTIYF. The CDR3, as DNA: TGCGCCAGCAGCCAAGATAACAGGGGCGCCGGAAACACCATATATTTT.

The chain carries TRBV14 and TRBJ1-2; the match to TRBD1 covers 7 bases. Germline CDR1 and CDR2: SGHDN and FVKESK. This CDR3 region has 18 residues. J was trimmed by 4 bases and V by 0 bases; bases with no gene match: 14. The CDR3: CASSQEPPFPDRIYGYTF. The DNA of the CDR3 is TGTGCCAGCAGCCAAGAACCCCCTTTCCCGGACAGGATCTATGGCTACACCTTC.

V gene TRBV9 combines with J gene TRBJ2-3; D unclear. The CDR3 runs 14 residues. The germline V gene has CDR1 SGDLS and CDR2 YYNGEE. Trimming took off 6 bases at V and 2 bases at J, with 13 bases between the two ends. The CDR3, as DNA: TGTGCCAGCACTCCAGTGGCGGTCACAGATACGCAGTATTTT. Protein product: CASTPVAVTDTQYF. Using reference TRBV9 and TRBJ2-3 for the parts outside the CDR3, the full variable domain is DSGVTQTPKHLITATGQRVTLRCSPRSGDLSVYWYQQSLDQGLQFLIQYYNGEERAKGNILERFSAQQFPDLHSELNLSSLELGDSALYFCASTPVAVTDTQYFGPGTRLTVL.

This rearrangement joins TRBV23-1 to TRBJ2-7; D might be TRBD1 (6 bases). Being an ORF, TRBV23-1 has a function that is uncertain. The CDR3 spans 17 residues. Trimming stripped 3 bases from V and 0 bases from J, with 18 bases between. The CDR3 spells CASSHYQDRTFSYEQYF. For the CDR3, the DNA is TGCGCCAGCAGTCATTACCAGGACAGAACATTCTCCTACGAGCAGTACTTC.

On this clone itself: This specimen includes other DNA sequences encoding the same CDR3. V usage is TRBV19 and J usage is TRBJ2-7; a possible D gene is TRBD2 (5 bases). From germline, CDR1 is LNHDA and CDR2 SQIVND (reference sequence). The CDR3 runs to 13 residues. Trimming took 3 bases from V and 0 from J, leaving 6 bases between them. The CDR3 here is CASSMGSSYEQYF. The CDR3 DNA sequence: TGTGCCAGTAGTATGGGGAGCTCCTACGAGCAGTACTTC.

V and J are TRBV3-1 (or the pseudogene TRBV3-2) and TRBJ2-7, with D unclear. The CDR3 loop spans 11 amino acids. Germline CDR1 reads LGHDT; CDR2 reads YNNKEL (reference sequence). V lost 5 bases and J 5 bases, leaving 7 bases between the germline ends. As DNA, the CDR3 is TGTGCCAGCAGCTCGAGCCACGAGCAGTACTTC. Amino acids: CASSSSHEQYF.

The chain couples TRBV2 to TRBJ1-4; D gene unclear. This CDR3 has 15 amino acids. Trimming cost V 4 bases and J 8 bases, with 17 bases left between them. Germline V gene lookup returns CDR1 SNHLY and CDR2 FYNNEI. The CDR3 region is CASSAPLIEKEKLFF. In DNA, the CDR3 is TGTGCCAGCAGTGCCCCCCTAATAGAGAAGGAAAAACTGTTTTTT.

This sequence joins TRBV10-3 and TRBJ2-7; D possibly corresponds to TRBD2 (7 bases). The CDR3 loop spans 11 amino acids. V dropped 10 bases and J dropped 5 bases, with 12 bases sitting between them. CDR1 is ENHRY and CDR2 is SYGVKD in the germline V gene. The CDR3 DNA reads TGTGCCACGAAGGGGGGGGACGAGCAGTACTTC. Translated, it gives CATKGGDEQYF.

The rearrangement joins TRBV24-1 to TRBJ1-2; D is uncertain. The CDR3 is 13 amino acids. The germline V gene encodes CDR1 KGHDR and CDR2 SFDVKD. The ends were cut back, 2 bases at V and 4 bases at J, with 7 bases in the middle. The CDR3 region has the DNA TGTGCCACCAGTGATTACAGTTTCTATGGCTACACCTTC. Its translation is CATSDYSFYGYTF.

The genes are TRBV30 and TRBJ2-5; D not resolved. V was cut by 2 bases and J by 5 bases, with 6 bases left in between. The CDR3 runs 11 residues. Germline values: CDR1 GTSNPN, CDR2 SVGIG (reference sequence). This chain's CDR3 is CAWSSLETQYF. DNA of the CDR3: TGTGCCTGGAGTTCCCTTGAGACCCAGTACTTC.

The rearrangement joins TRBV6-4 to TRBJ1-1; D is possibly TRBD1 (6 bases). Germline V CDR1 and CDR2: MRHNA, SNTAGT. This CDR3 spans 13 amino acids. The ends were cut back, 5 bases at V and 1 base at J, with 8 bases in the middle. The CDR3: CASSKDRNTEAFF. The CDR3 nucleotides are TGTGCCAGCAGTAAGGACAGGAACACTGAAGCTTTCTTT.

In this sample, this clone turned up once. The CDR3 DNA reads TGTGCCAGCAGTGGGGGGACAGGGGGTTACAATGAGCAGTTCTTC. Protein: CASSGGTGGYNEQFF. This chain joins TRBV28 and TRBJ2-1; 11 nucleotides line up with TRBD1. CDR1 and CDR2 from the germline V gene are MDHEN and SYDVKM. V lost 5 bases, J lost 4 bases, and 4 bases stayed unmatched. The CDR3 loop spans 15 amino acids.

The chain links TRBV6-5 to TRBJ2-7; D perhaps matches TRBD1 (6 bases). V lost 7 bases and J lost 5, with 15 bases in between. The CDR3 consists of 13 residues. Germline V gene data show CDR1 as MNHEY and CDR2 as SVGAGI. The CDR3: CASTGTGSDEQYF. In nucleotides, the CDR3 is TGTGCCAGCACCGGAACAGGGAGTGACGAGCAGTACTTC.

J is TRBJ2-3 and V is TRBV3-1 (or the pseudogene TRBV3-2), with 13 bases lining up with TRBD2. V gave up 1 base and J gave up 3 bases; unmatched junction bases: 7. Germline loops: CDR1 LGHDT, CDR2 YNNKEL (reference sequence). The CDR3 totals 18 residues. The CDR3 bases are TGTGCCAGCAGCCAAGGTACTAGCGGGGGGGTCGTTACAGATACGCAGTATTTT. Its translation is CASSQGTSGGVVTDTQYF.

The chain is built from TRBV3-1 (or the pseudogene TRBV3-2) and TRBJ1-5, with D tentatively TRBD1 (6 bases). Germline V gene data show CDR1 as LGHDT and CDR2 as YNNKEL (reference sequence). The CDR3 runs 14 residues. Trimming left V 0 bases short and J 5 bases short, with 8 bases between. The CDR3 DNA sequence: TGTGCCAGCAGCCAAGATGACAGGTATCAGCCCCAGCATTTT. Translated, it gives CASSQDDRYQPQHF.

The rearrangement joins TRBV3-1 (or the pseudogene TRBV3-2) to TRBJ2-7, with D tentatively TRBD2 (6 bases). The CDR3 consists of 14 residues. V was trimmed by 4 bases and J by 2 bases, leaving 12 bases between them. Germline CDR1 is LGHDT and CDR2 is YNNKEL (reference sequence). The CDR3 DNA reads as TGTGCCAGCAGCCCGGGACTGACAACCTACGAGCAGTACTTC. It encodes CASSPGLTTYEQYF.

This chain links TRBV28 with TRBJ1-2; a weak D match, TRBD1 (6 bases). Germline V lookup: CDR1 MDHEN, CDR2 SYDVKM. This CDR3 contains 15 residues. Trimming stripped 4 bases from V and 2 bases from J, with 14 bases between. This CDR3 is CASSSGGTRNYGYTF. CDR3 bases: TGTGCCAGCAGTTCTGGGGGCACTAGGAACTATGGCTACACCTTC.

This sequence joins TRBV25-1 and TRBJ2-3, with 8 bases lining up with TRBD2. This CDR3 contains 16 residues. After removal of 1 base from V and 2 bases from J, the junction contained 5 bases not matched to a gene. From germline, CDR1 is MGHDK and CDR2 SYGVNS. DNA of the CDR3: TGTGCCAGCAGTGAATCGGCGGGGGGTCCCACAGATACGCAGTATTTT. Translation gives CASSESAGGPTDTQYF.

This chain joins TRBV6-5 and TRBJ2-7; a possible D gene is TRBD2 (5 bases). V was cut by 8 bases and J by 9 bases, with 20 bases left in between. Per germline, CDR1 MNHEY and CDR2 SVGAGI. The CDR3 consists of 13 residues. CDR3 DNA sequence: TGTGCCAGCGCCTGGCGGGTCTTCTTCCGGCAGTACTTC. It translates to CASAWRVFFRQYF.

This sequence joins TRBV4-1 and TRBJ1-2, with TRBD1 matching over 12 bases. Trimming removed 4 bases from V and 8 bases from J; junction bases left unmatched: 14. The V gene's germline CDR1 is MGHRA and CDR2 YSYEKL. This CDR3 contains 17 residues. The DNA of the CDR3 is TGCGCCAGCAGCCGCACTTCTCCGGGACAGGGGGCGGGAGGCTACACCTTC. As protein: CASSRTSPGQGAGGYTF.

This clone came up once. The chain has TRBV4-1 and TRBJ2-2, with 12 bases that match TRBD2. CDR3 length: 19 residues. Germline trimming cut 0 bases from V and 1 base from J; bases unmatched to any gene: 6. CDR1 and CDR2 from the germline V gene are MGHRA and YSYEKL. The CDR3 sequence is CASSQDASGGAGNTGELFF. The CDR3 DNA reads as TGCGCCAGCAGCCAAGATGCTAGCGGGGGGGCCGGGAACACCGGGGAGCTGTTTTTT.

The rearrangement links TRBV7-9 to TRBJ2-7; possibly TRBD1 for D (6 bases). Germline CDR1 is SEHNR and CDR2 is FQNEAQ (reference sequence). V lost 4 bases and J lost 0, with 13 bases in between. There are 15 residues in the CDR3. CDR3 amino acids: CASSSDSLFSYEQYF. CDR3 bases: TGTGCCAGCAGCTCGGACAGCCTTTTCTCCTACGAGCAGTACTTC.

CDR3 protein: CATRAVQGPGNTIYF. CDR3 bases: TGTGCCACCAGGGCAGTACAGGGTCCGGGGAACACCATATATTTT. V is TRBV15 and J is TRBJ1-3; perhaps TRBD1 as D (6 bases). The V and J ends lost 6 bases and 7 bases respectively, with 19 bases between them. This CDR3 has 15 amino acids. Per the germline V gene, CDR1 is LNHNV and CDR2 is YYDKDF (reference sequence).

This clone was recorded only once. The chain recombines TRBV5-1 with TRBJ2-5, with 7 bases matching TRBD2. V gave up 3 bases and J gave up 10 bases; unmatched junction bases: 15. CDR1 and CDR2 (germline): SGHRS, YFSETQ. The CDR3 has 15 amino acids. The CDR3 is CASSSLAGSQEGQYF. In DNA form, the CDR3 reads TGCGCCAGCAGCTCCTTAGCGGGCTCCCAAGAGGGCCAGTACTTC. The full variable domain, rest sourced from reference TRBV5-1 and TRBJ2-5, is KAGVTQTPRYLIKTRGQQVTLSCSPISGHRSVSWYQQTPGQGLQFLFEYFSETQRNKGNFPGRFSGRQFSNSRSEMNVSTLELGDSALYLCASSSLAGSQEGQYFGPGTRLLVL.